This is a list of T cell receptor beta chains from one sample in a study of T cells expressing NK-cell markers. TCRdb re-called the 5' RACE reads and shows each CDR3 protein once, DNA omitted. The record lists about 460,000 distinct CDR3 sequences, of which the ten most abundant hold roughly 1.4%. Sequencing was performed on blood T cells: a sorted CD56 or NKG2C T cell subset, CD4+ or CD8+ T cells, or bulk PBMC T cells (not recorded which). These receptors were collected from a woman aged 50 to 60 in good health. CDR3s include the opening cysteine and the closing phenylalanine or tryptophan.

14,TRBV3-1,TRBJ1-2,CASSQVGHNYGYTF
14,TRBV4-1,TRBJ1-1,CASSQGQQNTEAFF
16,TRBV5-1,TRBJ1-6,CASSLAAGRGNSPLHF
14,TRBV20-1,TRBJ2-7,CSAIRRGTTYEQYF
16,TRBV4-1,TRBJ2-1,CASSQDLGQGYNEQFF
12,TRBV29-1,TRBJ2-5,CSVGPNLETQYF
17,TRBV24-1,TRBJ2-3,CATSGKQGEQQWDTQYF
16,TRBV4-1,TRBJ2-1,CASSQGGQGGTGSGFF
17,TRBV24-1,TRBJ2-2,CATSDLIASGRIGELFF
17,TRBV7-8,TRBJ1-3,CASSQRKGTYSGNTIYF
15,TRBV4-1,TRBJ1-1,CASSHPGRVRTEAFF
13,TRBV6-1,TRBJ2-1,CASKTYQASEQFF
16,TRBV14,TRBJ2-1,CASSQGGLNWVNEQFF
12,TRBV28,TRBJ2-4,CASSLNPSIQYF
14,TRBV29-1,TRBJ2-3,CSVGASTLTDTQYF
15,TRBV4-1,TRBJ2-7,CASSHPVRQQLEQYF
13,TRBV4-1,TRBJ2-2,CASTGPNTGELFF
17,TRBV20-1,TRBJ1-4,CSARDAQRGATNEKLFF
16,TRBV6-6,TRBJ2-5,CASSPPRAGTIGTQYF
15,TRBV12-3/TRBV12-4,TRBJ1-2,CASSHLRVGNYGYTF
14,TRBV27,TRBJ1-2,CASRSSGDGAGYTF
11,TRBV5-1,TRBJ1-2,CASSSQGGYTF
13,TRBV20-1,TRBJ1-4,CSARTGFEEKLFF
16,TRBV10-2,TRBJ2-5,CASSDSRTSGQETQYF
11,TRBV29-1,TRBJ2-1,CSVEPTREQFF
14,TRBV7-8,TRBJ1-5,CASSTRQPNQPQHF
16,TRBV5-1,TRBJ2-1,CASSLGSGQPYNEQFF
13,TRBV5-1,TRBJ2-3,CASSAGGQDTQYF